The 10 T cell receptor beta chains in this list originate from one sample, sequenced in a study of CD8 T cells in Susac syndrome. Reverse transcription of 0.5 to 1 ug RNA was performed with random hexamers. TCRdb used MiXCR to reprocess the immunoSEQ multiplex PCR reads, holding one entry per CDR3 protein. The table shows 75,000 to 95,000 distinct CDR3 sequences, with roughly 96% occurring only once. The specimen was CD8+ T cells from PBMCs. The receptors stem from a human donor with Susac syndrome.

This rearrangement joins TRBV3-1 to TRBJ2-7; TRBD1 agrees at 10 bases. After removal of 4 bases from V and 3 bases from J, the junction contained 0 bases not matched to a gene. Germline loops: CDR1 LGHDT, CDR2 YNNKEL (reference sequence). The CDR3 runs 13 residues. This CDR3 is CASSRDRGYEQYF. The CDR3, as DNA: TGTGCCAGCAGCCGGGACAGGGGCTACGAGCAGTACTTC.

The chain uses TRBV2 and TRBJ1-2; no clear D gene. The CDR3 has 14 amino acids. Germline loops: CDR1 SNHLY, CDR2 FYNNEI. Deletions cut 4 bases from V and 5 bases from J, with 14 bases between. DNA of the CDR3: TGTGCCAGCAGTGCTTCCGCCGTCCGGTATGGCTACACCTTC. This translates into CASSASAVRYGYTF.

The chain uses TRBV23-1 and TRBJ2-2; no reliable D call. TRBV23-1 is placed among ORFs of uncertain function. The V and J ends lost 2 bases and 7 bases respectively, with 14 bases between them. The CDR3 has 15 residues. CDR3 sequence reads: CASSQIPVPVGELFF. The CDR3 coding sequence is TGCGCCAGCAGTCAAATCCCCGTCCCGGTCGGGGAGCTGTTTTTT.

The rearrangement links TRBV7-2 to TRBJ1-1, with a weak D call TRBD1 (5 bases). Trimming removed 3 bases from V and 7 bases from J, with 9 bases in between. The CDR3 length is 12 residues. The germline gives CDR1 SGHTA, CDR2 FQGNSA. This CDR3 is CASSFRQLEAFF. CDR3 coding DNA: TGTGCCAGCAGCTTTAGACAGCTTGAAGCTTTCTTT.

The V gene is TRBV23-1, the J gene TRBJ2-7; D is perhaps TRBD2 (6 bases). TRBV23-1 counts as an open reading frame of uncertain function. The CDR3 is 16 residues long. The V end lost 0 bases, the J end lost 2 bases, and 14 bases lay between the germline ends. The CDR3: CASSQSDYRQAYEQYF. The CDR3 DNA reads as TGCGCCAGCAGTCAATCGGACTACAGGCAAGCCTACGAGCAGTACTTC.

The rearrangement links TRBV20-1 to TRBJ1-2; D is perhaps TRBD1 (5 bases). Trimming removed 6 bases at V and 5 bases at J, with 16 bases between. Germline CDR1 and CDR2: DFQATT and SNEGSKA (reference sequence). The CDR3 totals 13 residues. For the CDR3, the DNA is TGCAGTGCCAACCTAGAGGGGATATATGGCTACACCTTC. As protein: CSANLEGIYGYTF.

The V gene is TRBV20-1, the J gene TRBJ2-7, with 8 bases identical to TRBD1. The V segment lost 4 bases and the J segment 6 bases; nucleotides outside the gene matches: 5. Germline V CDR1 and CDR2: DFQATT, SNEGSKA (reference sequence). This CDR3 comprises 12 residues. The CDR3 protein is CSATQGAGEQYF. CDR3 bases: TGCAGTGCTACTCAGGGGGCTGGCGAGCAGTACTTC.

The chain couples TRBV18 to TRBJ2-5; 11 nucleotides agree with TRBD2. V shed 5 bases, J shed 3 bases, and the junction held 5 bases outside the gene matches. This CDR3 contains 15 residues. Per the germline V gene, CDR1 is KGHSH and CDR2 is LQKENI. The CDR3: CASSSSLAGEETQYF. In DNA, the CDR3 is TGTGCCAGCTCATCTTCACTAGCGGGGGAAGAGACCCAGTACTTC.

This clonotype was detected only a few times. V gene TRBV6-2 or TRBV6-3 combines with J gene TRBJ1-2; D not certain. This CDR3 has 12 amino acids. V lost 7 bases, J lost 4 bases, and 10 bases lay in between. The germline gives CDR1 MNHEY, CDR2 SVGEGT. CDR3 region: CASTSVGYGYTF. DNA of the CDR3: TGTGCCAGCACCTCGGTAGGCTATGGCTACACCTTC.

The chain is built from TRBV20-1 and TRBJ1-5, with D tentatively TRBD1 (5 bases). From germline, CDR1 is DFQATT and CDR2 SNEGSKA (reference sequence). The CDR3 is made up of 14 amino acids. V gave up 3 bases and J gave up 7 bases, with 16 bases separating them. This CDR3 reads CSARPPNQGQPQHF. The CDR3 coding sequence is TGCAGTGCTAGGCCACCAAACCAGGGACAGCCCCAGCATTTT.